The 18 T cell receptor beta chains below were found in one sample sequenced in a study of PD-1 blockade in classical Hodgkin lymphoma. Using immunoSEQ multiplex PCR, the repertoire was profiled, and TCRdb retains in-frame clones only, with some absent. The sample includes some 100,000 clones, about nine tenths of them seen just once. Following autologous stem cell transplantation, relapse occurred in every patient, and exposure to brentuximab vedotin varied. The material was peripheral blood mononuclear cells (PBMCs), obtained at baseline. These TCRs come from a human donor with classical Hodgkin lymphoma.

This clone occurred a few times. The CDR3 loop reads CASSLAGSEQYF. The DNA of the CDR3 is TGTGCCAGCAGCCTCGCAGGGTCCGAGCAGTACTTC. The chain employs TRBV7-6 and TRBJ2-7; a weak D match, TRBD1 (5 bases). CDR3 length: 12 residues. V was cut by 5 bases and J by 6 bases, with 11 bases left in between. Per the germline V gene, CDR1 is SGHVS and CDR2 is FNYEAQ.

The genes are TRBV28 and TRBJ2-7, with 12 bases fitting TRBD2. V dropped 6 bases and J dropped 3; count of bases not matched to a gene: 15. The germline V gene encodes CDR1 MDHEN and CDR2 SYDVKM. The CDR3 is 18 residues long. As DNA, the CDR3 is TGTGCCAGCAGCTGGGGACTAGCGGGCGGCTTTGTGCGCTACGAGCAGTACTTC. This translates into CASSWGLAGGFVRYEQYF.

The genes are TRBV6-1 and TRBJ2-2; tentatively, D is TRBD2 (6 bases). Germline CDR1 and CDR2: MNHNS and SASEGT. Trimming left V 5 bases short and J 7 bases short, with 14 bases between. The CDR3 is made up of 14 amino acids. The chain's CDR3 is CASSSDWGVGELFF. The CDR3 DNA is TGTGCCAGCAGTAGCGATTGGGGGGTCGGGGAGCTGTTTTTT.

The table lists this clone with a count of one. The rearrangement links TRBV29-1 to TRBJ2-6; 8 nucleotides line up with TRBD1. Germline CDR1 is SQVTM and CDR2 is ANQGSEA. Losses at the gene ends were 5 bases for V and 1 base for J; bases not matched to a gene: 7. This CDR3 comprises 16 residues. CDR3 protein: CSVFDRGASGANVLTF. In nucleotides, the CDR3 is TGCAGCGTTTTTGACAGGGGCGCTTCTGGGGCCAACGTCCTGACTTTC.

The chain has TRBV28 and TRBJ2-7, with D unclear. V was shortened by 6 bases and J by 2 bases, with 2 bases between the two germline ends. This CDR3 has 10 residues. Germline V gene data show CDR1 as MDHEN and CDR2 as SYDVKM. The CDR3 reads CASSAYEQYF. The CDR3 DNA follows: TGTGCCAGCAGCGCCTACGAGCAGTACTTC.

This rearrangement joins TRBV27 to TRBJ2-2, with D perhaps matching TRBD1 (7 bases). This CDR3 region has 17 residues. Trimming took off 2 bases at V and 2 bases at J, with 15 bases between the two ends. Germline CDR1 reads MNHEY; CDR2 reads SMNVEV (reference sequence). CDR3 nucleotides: TGTGCCAGCAGTTTACTCCAGGGGGGAGTAAACACCGGGGAGCTGTTTTTT. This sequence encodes CASSLLQGGVNTGELFF.

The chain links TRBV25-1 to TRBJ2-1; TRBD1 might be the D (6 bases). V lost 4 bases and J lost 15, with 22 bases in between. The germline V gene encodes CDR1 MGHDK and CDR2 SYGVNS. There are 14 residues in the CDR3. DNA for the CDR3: TGTGCCAGCAGTGTTGTAGGATCGGCAGGGGAATGGTTCTTC. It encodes CASSVVGSAGEWFF.

CDR3 coding DNA: TGTGCCAGCAGCTTAGGAGGGCCCGCCTACGAGCAGTACTTC. Its protein is CASSLGGPAYEQYF. The chain recombines TRBV5-6 with TRBJ2-7; D might be TRBD2 (6 bases). The CDR3 runs to 14 residues. CDR1 SGHDT and CDR2 YYEEEE come from the germline V gene. Trimming pared 2 bases from V and 2 bases from J, leaving 11 bases between.

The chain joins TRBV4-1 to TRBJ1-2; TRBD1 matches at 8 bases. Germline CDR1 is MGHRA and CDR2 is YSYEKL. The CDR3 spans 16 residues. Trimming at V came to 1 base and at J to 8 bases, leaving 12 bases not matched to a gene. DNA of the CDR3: TGCGCCAGCAGCCAAGGAGCGACAGGGGACCCTAGAGGCTACACCTTC. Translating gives CASSQGATGDPRGYTF.

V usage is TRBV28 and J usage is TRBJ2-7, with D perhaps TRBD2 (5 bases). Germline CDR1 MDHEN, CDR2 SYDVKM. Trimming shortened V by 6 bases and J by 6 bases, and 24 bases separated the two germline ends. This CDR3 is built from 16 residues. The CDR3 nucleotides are TGTGCCAGCAGGGTCGGACTGATGGTGGGGATTGGCGAGCAGTACTTC. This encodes CASRVGLMVGIGEQYF. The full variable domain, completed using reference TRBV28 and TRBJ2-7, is DVKVTQSSRYLVKRTGEKVFLECVQDMDHENMFWYRQDPGLGLRLIYFSYDVKMKEKGDIPEGYSVSREKKERFSLILESASTNQTSMYLCASRVGLMVGIGEQYFGPGTRLTVT.

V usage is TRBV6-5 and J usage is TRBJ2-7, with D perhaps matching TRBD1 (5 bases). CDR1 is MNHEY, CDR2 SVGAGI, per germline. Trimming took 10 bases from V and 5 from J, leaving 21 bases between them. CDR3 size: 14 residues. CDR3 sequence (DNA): TGTGCCATCCGAGAGAGACGTGGGGCGGACGAGCAGTACTTC. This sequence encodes CAIRERRGADEQYF.

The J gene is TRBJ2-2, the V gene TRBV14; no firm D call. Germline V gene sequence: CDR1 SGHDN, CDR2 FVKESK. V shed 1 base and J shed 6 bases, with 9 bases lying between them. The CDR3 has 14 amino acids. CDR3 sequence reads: CASSQAAGPGELFF. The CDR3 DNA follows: TGTGCCAGCAGCCAAGCGGCAGGTCCCGGGGAGCTGTTTTTT.

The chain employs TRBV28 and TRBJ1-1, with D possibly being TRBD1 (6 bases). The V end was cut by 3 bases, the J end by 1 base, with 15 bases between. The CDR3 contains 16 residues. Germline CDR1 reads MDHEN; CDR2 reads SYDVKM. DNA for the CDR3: TGTGCCAGCAGTTTCGGAGGGGGAGGGTGGAACACTGAAGCTTTCTTT. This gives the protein CASSFGGGGWNTEAFF.

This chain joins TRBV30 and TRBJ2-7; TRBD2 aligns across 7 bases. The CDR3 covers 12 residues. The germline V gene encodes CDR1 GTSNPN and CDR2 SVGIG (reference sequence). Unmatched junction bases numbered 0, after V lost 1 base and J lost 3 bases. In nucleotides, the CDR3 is TGTGCCTGGAGTGGGGGGGGCTACGAGCAGTACTTC. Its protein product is CAWSGGGYEQYF. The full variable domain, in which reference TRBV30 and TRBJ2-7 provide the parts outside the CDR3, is SQTIHQWPATLVQPVGSPLSLECTVEGTSNPNLYWYRQAAGRGLQLLFYSVGIGQISSEVPQNLSASRPQDRQFILSSKKLLLSDSGFYLCAWSGGGYEQYFGPGTRLTVT.

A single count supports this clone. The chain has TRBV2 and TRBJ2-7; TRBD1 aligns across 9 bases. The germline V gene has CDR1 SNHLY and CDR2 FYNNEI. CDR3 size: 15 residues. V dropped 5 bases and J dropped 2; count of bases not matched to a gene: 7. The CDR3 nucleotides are TGTGCCAGCAGTAGACAGGGGGTTAGTCCCTACGAGCAGTACTTC. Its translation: CASSRQGVSPYEQYF. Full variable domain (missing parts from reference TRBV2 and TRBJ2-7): EPEVTQTPSHQVTQMGQEVILRCVPISNHLYFYWYRQILGQKVEFLVSFYNNEISEKSEIFDDQFSVERPDGSNFTLKIRSTKLEDSAMYFCASSRQGVSPYEQYFGPGTRLTVT.

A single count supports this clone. CDR3 region: CASGGQGEQYF. The CDR3 region has the DNA TGTGCCAGCGGTGGGCAGGGCGAGCAGTACTTC. The chain links TRBV28 to TRBJ2-7; tentative D call: TRBD1 (5 bases). Germline V CDR1 and CDR2: MDHEN, SYDVKM. V lost 8 bases and J 6 bases, leaving 11 bases between the germline ends. CDR3 length: 11 amino acids.

In DNA form, the CDR3 reads TGTGCCACTACCCCCCTCTTTGGGCTAGCGGGAGGGCCCTCCTACAATGAGCAGTTCTTC. Its protein product is CATTPLFGLAGGPSYNEQFF. This chain links TRBV19 with TRBJ2-1; TRBD2 aligns across 12 bases. The V segment lost 10 bases and the J segment 0 bases; nucleotides outside the gene matches: 19. The CDR3 covers 20 residues. CDR1 LNHDA and CDR2 SQIVND come from the germline V gene (reference sequence).

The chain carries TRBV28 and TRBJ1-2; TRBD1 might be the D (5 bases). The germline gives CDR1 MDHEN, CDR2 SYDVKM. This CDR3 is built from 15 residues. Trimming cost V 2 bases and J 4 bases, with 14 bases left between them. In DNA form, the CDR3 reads TGTGCCAGCAGTTTAGTAGGGGTCATTGGCTATGGCTACACCTTC. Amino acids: CASSLVGVIGYGYTF.